A single sample gave rise to the 32 T cell receptor beta chains below, sequenced in a study of shared clonotypes between healthy human individuals. Clones were read by immunoSEQ multiplex PCR, and TCRdb kept only the in-frame ones, dropping some. The table records hundreds of thousands of clones, approximately 96% of them present only once. Naive CD8 cells comprised CD45RO-negative, CCR7-positively selected cells, excluding terminally differentiated effector memory CD45RA+ cells. The specimen sequenced was naive CD8+ T cells sorted from blood. The receptors were sampled from a woman in her twenties or thirties in good health.

This chain uses TRBV29-1 with TRBJ2-7, with 8 bases aligning to TRBD1. V was clipped by 1 base and J by 4 bases; unmatched bases: 9. The CDR3 length is 15 residues. CDR1 and CDR2 from the germline V gene are SQVTM and ANQGSEA. DNA for the CDR3: TGCAGCGTTGAAGTGCAGGACAGGGTATCTTACGAGCAGTACTTC. It encodes CSVEVQDRVSYEQYF.

J is TRBJ1-2 and V is TRBV27, with 8 bases lining up with TRBD1. Germline V lookup: CDR1 MNHEY, CDR2 SMNVEV (reference sequence). Unmatched junction bases numbered 10, after V lost 5 bases and J lost 5 bases. This CDR3 has 15 amino acids. The CDR3 region has the DNA TGTGCCAGCAGTATAAGACAGGGGCCCTTGTATGGCTACACCTTC. Translated: CASSIRQGPLYGYTF.

This clone has a single count. V is TRBV28 and J is TRBJ1-5, with D tentatively TRBD1 (5 bases). The CDR3 is made up of 17 amino acids. With 4 bases removed from V and 3 bases from J, the gap between germline ends came to 19 bases. CDR1 and CDR2 from the germline V gene are MDHEN and SYDVKM. This CDR3 reads CASSSPRGGGNNQPQHF. The CDR3 coding sequence is TGTGCCAGCAGTTCCCCGCGGGGGGGTGGTAACAATCAGCCCCAGCATTTT.

The rearrangement uses TRBV4-1 and TRBJ2-2; the D gene is possibly TRBD2 (6 bases). The CDR3 extends over 16 amino acids. CDR1 is MGHRA, CDR2 YSYEKL, per germline. The V and J ends lost 6 bases and 3 bases respectively, with 17 bases between them. The DNA of the CDR3 is TGCGCCAGCAGTCCTATGGGGGGTTTCGACACCGGGGAGCTGTTTTTT. This translates into CASSPMGGFDTGELFF.

This clone was picked up a small number of times. Other DNA sequences from this sample encode an identical CDR3 as well. The V call is TRBV27, the J call TRBJ1-2; D unresolved. The length of the CDR3 is 13 residues. Between the trimmed V and J ends, which lost 0 bases and 0 bases, there was a span of 2 bases. Germline-derived CDR1 and CDR2 are MNHEY and SMNVEV (reference sequence). Here the CDR3 DNA reads TGTGCCAGCAGTTTATCGCCTAACTATGGCTACACCTTC. Translation gives CASSLSPNYGYTF.

This chain connects TRBV9 to TRBJ2-7; possible D gene TRBD2, 6 bases. The CDR3 has 13 residues. Germline CDR1 reads SGDLS; CDR2 reads YYNGEE. Trimming left V 4 bases short and J 5 bases short, with 13 bases between. CDR3 nucleotide sequence: TGTGCCAGCAGCCCCTTAGGGGAGGACGAGCAGTACTTC. Encoded protein: CASSPLGEDEQYF. Full variable domain (rest looked up from reference TRBV9 and TRBJ2-7): DSGVTQTPKHLITATGQRVTLRCSPRSGDLSVYWYQQSLDQGLQFLIQYYNGEERAKGNILERFSAQQFPDLHSELNLSSLELGDSALYFCASSPLGEDEQYFGPGTRLTVT.

The DNA of the CDR3 is TGTGCCAGCAGCCAAGAGGACTATGGGGCCACTGAAGCTTTCTTT. The encoded protein is CASSQEDYGATEAFF. The genes are TRBV4-2 and TRBJ1-1, with D tentatively TRBD1 (5 bases). This CDR3 spans 15 amino acids. CDR1 LGHNA and CDR2 YNFKEQ come from the germline V gene. V gave up 0 bases and J gave up 4 bases, with 12 bases separating them.

The gene calls are TRBV9 and TRBJ2-2, with D maybe TRBD1 (6 bases). The CDR3 is 15 amino acids. Germline assignment: CDR1 SGDLS and CDR2 YYNGEE. Trimming pared 4 bases from V and 5 bases from J, leaving 15 bases between. CDR3 bases: TGTGCCAGCAGCCAACTAGGGGGAAGGACCGGGGAGCTGTTTTTT. Translating it yields CASSQLGGRTGELFF.

This chain connects TRBV13 to TRBJ2-1, with D hard to call. V lost 2 bases and J 10 bases, leaving 9 bases between the germline ends. Germline assignment: CDR1 PRHDT and CDR2 FYEKMQ (reference sequence). The CDR3 consists of 12 residues. The CDR3 nucleotides read TGTGCCAGCAGCTTAACGCGGACGGAGCAGTTCTTC. Residues: CASSLTRTEQFF.

The chain joins TRBV2 to TRBJ1-4, with D tentatively TRBD1 (6 bases). The CDR3 loop spans 14 amino acids. Germline-derived CDR1 and CDR2 are SNHLY and FYNNEI. V shed 6 bases and J shed 3 bases, with 11 bases lying between them. The CDR3 bases are TGTGCCAGCAGACAACAGGGACCTAATGAAAAACTGTTTTTT. Translated: CASRQQGPNEKLFF.

The genes are TRBV7-8 and TRBJ2-7; no clear D gene. The V gene's germline CDR1 is SGHVS and CDR2 FQNEAQ. This CDR3 is built from 14 residues. Trimming left V 1 base short and J 0 bases short, with 7 bases between. The CDR3, as DNA: TGTGCCAGCAGCTTAGAGGCTAGCTCCTACGAGCAGTACTTC. Its translation: CASSLEASSYEQYF.

V usage is TRBV4-2 and J usage is TRBJ2-3, with 8 bases matching TRBD2. The germline V gene encodes CDR1 LGHNA and CDR2 YNFKEQ. The CDR3 loop spans 16 amino acids. Trimming at V came to 3 bases and at J to 2 bases, leaving 7 bases not matched to a gene. The CDR3 here is CASSHETSGNTDTQYF. The DNA of the CDR3 is TGTGCCAGCAGCCACGAAACTAGCGGCAACACAGATACGCAGTATTTT.

The CDR3 spells CSVEDPGQGLIDGEQYF. DNA for the CDR3: TGCAGCGTTGAAGATCCAGGACAGGGTTTGATAGATGGCGAGCAGTACTTC. V is TRBV29-1 and J is TRBJ2-7; 8 bases are shared with TRBD1. The CDR3 runs to 17 residues. From germline, CDR1 is SQVTM and CDR2 ANQGSEA. J gave up 6 bases and V 0 bases, and 16 bases lay outside the gene matches.

This chain joins TRBV28 and TRBJ1-1; no clear D. Germline V gene data show CDR1 as MDHEN and CDR2 as SYDVKM. V lost 8 bases, J lost 1 base, and 8 bases lay in between. CDR3 length: 12 residues. The CDR3 region is CASRDGNTEAFF. The DNA of the CDR3 is TGTGCCAGCCGCGACGGGAACACTGAAGCTTTCTTT.

The chain employs TRBV7-8 and TRBJ2-1, with 11 nucleotides matching TRBD2. V was pared by 1 base and J by 2 bases, with 7 bases of the junction left unmatched. CDR1 and CDR2 from the germline V gene are SGHVS and FQNEAQ. This CDR3 is built from 18 residues. As DNA, the CDR3 is TGTGCCAGCAGCTTAGTTGATCTAGCGGGAGGTGCCTACAATGAGCAGTTCTTC. This translates into CASSLVDLAGGAYNEQFF.

Regarding this clone: Germline and junction disagree at one end, which may indicate a read error. V and J are TRBV7-6 and TRBJ2-7; tentatively, D is TRBD2 (6 bases). This CDR3 has 14 residues. Germline loops: CDR1 SGHVS, CDR2 FNYEAQ. The CDR3 sequence: CASSLAAGSYEQYF. As DNA, the CDR3 is TGTGCCAGCAGTTTAGCGGCAGGGTCCTACGAGCAGTACTTC. The complete variable domain, with remaining parts taken from reference TRBV7-6 and TRBJ2-7, reads GAGVSQSPRYKVTKRGQDVALRCDPISGHVSLYWYRQALGQGPEFLTYFNYEAQQDKSGLPNDRFSAERPEGSISTLTIQRTEQRDSAMYRCASSLAAGSYEQYFGPGTRLTVT.

The V gene is TRBV16, the J gene TRBJ2-7; D possibly corresponds to TRBD2 (5 bases). Trimming pared 4 bases from V and 5 bases from J, leaving 15 bases between. CDR1 KGHSY and CDR2 FQNENV come from the germline V gene. The CDR3 sequence is 14 residues long. The CDR3 loop reads CASSPLGMRDEQYF. Here the CDR3 DNA reads TGTGCCAGCAGCCCCTTAGGGATGAGGGACGAGCAGTACTTC.

V is TRBV7-9 and J is TRBJ1-4; D not certain. V lost 3 bases to trimming and J lost 0 bases, with 5 bases between them. Germline loops: CDR1 SEHNR, CDR2 FQNEAQ (reference sequence). This CDR3 contains 14 residues. The CDR3 is CASSFATTNEKLFF. CDR3 coding DNA: TGTGCCAGCAGCTTCGCGACAACTAATGAAAAACTGTTTTTT.

The chain links TRBV5-4 to TRBJ1-1; D remains ambiguous. The CDR3 extends over 14 amino acids. CDR1 SGHNT and CDR2 YYREEE come from the germline V gene (reference sequence). Trimming shortened V by 1 base and J by 3 bases, and 10 bases separated the two germline ends. The CDR3 DNA reads TGTGCCAGCAGCTTGTATAAGGGAGACACTGAAGCTTTCTTT. Protein product: CASSLYKGDTEAFF.

This chain connects TRBV6-1 to TRBJ2-5; D may match TRBD1 or TRBD2 (5 bases each). This CDR3 has 16 residues. V lost 3 bases, J lost 1 base, and 15 bases lay in between. Germline V gene sequence: CDR1 MNHNS, CDR2 SASEGT. The CDR3 DNA follows: TGTGCCAGCAGTGAGCCACCCACGGGACCCCAAGAGACCCAGTACTTC. Encoded protein: CASSEPPTGPQETQYF.

This clone has just one count. CDR3 DNA: TGTGCCAGCAGTTTCGAGGCGAGCACAGATACGCAGTATTTT. Amino acid sequence: CASSFEASTDTQYF. The genes are TRBV27 and TRBJ2-3; D not resolved. Trimming took off 3 bases at V and 0 bases at J, with 7 bases between the two ends. The germline CDR1 and CDR2 sequences are MNHEY and SMNVEV (reference sequence). The CDR3 consists of 14 residues.

The chain links TRBV5-6 to TRBJ2-7; 8 positions match TRBD1. The CDR3 contains 15 residues. V was clipped by 0 bases and J by 6 bases; unmatched bases: 8. Germline V gene sequence: CDR1 SGHDT, CDR2 YYEEEE. Here the CDR3 DNA reads TGTGCCAGCAGCTTGGCCTGGCAGGGGGCACTCGAGCAGTACTTC. Its translation: CASSLAWQGALEQYF.

This clone was recorded only once. The identical CDR3 is also encoded by other nucleotide sequences in the sample. V is TRBV9 and J is TRBJ1-3; D is unresolved. This CDR3 has 15 amino acids. CDR1 and CDR2 (germline): SGDLS, YYNGEE. Trimming stripped 0 bases from V and 0 bases from J, with 7 bases between. The CDR3 nucleotides read TGTGCCAGCAGCGTAGGTGGGAGCTCTGGAAACACCATATATTTT. Protein sequence: CASSVGGSSGNTIYF.

The rearrangement joins TRBV29-1 to TRBJ1-2, with TRBD1 identical over 11 bases. Trimming removed 6 bases from V and 3 bases from J; junction bases left unmatched: 3. Germline CDR1 SQVTM, CDR2 ANQGSEA. The CDR3 totals 13 residues. The DNA of the CDR3 is TGCAGCGTGGGGGGACAGGGGGACTATGGCTACACCTTC. This translates into CSVGGQGDYGYTF.

The rearrangement uses TRBV27 and TRBJ1-1; perhaps TRBD1 as D (6 bases). This CDR3 is 13 amino acids long. V dropped 8 bases and J dropped 5 bases, with 15 bases sitting between them. Germline V lookup: CDR1 MNHEY, CDR2 SMNVEV (reference sequence). The CDR3 loop reads CASRQEKRTEAFF. The DNA for the CDR3 is TGTGCCAGCCGACAGGAAAAGAGGACTGAAGCTTTCTTT.

The chain combines TRBV5-4 with TRBJ1-1; D ambiguous. The CDR3 covers 11 residues. Trimming took off 1 base at V and 7 bases at J, with 5 bases between the two ends. The germline gives CDR1 SGHNT, CDR2 YYREEE (reference sequence). This chain's CDR3 is CASSLLNEAFF. CDR3 nucleotide sequence: TGTGCCAGCAGCTTGTTGAATGAAGCTTTCTTT.

The V call is TRBV28, the J call TRBJ1-2, with D tentatively TRBD1 (6 bases). Germline-derived CDR1 and CDR2 are MDHEN and SYDVKM. There are 14 residues in the CDR3. Trimming took off 5 bases at V and 8 bases at J, with 18 bases between the two ends. The CDR3 is CASSQGSGVRGYTF. In DNA, the CDR3 is TGTGCCAGCAGTCAGGGGTCCGGAGTGCGCGGCTACACCTTC.

Note on this clone: This specimen includes other DNA sequences encoding the same CDR3. The rearrangement uses TRBV20-1 and TRBJ2-7, with D hard to call. The germline gives CDR1 DFQATT, CDR2 SNEGSKA (reference sequence). Trimming left V 1 base short and J 4 bases short, with 2 bases between. The CDR3 spans 10 residues. In DNA, the CDR3 is TGCAGTGCTAGAGCGTACGAGCAGTACTTC. This sequence encodes CSARAYEQYF.

The chain uses TRBV29-1 and TRBJ2-2; D is perhaps TRBD1 (6 bases). Between the trimmed V and J ends, which lost 7 bases and 1 base, there was a span of 10 bases. Germline CDR1 and CDR2: SQVTM and ANQGSEA. The CDR3 consists of 13 residues. CDR3 protein: CSAKQGNTGELFF. CDR3 nucleotide sequence: TGCAGCGCAAAACAGGGGAACACCGGGGAGCTGTTTTTT.

The chain uses TRBV28 and TRBJ1-3; 9 bases fit TRBD1. This CDR3 is built from 15 residues. J was trimmed by 0 bases and V by 7 bases; bases with no gene match: 4. The V gene's germline CDR1 is MDHEN and CDR2 SYDVKM. DNA for the CDR3: TGTGCCAGCATCCTGGGACAGGGCTCTGGAAACACCATATATTTT. Its protein is CASILGQGSGNTIYF.

The chain uses TRBV27 and TRBJ2-7, with 9 bases fitting TRBD1. The CDR3 extends over 17 amino acids. Per the germline V gene, CDR1 is MNHEY and CDR2 is SMNVEV (reference sequence). V was pared by 4 bases and J by 0 bases, with 10 bases of the junction left unmatched. DNA for the CDR3: TGTGCCAGCAGTTCGGCTGGGACAGGGCTAAACTCCTACGAGCAGTACTTC. Amino acid sequence: CASSSAGTGLNSYEQYF.

J is TRBJ2-2 and V is TRBV6-1; D is uncertain. With 5 bases removed from V and 6 bases from J, the gap between germline ends came to 7 bases. Germline lookup yields CDR1 MNHNS and CDR2 SASEGT. The CDR3 length is 12 residues. CDR3 bases: TGTGCCAGCAGTTTTTCCGCCGGGGAGCTGTTTTTT. It is translated as CASSFSAGELFF.